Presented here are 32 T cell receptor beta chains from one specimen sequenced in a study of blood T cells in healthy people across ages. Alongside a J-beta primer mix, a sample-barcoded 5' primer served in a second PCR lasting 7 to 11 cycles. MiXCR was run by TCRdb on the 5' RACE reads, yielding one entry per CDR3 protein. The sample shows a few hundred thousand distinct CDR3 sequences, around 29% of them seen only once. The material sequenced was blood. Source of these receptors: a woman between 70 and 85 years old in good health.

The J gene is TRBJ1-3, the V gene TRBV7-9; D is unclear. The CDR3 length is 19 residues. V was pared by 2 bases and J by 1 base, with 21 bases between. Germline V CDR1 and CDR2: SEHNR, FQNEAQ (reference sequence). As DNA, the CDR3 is TGTGCCAGCAGCTTAAGGAGGATCTCCCCCTCTTCGTCTGGAAACACCATATATTTT. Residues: CASSLRRISPSSSGNTIYF. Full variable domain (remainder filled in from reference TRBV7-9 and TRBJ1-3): DTGVSQNPRHKITKRGQNVTFRCDPISEHNRLYWYRQTLGQGPEFLTYFQNEAQLEKSRLLSDRFSAERPKGSFSTLEIQRTEQGDSAMYLCASSLRRISPSSSGNTIYFGEGSWLTVV.

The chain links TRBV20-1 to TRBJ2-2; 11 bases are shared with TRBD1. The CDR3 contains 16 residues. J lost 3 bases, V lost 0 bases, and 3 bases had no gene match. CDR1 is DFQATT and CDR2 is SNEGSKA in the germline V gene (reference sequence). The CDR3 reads CSARDGTGGDTGELFF. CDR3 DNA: TGCAGTGCTAGAGATGGGACAGGGGGGGACACCGGGGAGCTGTTTTTT.

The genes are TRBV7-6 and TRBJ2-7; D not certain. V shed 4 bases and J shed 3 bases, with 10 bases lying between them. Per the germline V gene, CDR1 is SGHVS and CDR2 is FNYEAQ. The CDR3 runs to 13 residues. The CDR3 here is CASSSESSYEQYF. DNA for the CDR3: TGTGCCAGCAGCTCAGAAAGTAGCTACGAGCAGTACTTC.

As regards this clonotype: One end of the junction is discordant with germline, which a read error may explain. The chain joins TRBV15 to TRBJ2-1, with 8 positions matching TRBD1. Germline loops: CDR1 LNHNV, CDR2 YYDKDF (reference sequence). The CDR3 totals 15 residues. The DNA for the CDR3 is TGTGCCACCAGCAGAGAACAGGGGGGTTACAATGAGCAGTCCTTC. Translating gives CATSREQGGYNEQSF.

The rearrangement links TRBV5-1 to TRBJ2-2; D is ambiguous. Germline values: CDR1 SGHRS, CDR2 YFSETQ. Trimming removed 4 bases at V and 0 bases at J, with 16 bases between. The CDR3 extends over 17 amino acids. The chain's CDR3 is CASSQGNRDPNTGELFF. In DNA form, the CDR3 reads TGCGCCAGCAGCCAAGGGAACAGAGACCCGAACACCGGGGAGCTGTTTTTT.

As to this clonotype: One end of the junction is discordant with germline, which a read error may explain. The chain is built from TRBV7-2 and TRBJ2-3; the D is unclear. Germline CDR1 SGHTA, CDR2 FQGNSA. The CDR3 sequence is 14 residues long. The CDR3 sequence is CASSLVASQDTQYF. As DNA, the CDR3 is TGTGCCAGCAGCTTAGTGGCTAGTCAAGATACGCAATATTTT. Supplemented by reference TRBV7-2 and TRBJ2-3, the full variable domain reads GAGVSQSPSNKVTEKGKDVELRCDPISGHTALYWYRQSLGQGLEFLIYFQGNSAPDKSGLPSDRFSAERTGGSVSTLTIQRTQQEDSAVYLCASSLVASQDTQYFGPGTRLTVL.

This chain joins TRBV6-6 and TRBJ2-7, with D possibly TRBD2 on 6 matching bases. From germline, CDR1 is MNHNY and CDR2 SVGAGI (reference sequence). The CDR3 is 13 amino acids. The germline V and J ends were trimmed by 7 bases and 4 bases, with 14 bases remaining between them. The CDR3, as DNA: TGTGCCAGCAACCCGGGGGTGGAGTACGAGCAGTACTTC. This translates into CASNPGVEYEQYF.

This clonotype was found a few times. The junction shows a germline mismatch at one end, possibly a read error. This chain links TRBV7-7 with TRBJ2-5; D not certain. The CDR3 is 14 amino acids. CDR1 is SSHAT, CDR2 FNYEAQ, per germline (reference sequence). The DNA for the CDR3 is TGTGCTAGCAGCTTAGGTCAGCCACAAGAGACCCAGTACTTC. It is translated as CASSLGQPQETQYF.

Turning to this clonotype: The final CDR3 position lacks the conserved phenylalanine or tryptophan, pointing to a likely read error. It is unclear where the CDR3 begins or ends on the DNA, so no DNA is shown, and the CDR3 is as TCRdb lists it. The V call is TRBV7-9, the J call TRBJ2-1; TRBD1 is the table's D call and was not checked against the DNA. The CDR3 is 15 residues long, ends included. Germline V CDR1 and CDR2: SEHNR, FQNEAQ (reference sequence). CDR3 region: CASSLVGTGYNERFS.

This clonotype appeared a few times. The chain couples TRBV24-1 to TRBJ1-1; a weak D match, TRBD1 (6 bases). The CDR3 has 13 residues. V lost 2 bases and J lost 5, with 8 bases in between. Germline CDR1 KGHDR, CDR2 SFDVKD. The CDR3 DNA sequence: TGTGCCACCAGTGATTATCAGGGGACTGAAGCTTTCTTT. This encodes CATSDYQGTEAFF.

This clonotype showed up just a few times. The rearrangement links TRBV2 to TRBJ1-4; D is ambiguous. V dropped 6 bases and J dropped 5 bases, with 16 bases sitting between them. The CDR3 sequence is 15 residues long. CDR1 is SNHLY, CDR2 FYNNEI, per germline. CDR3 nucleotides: TGTGCCAGCAGACCAGCGGCAGGAAAAAATGAAAAACTGTTTTTT. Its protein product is CASRPAAGKNEKLFF.

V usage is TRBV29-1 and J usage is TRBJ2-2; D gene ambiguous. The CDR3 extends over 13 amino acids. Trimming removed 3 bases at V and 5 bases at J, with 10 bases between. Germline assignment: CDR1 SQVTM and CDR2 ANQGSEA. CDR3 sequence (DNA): TGCAGCGTTGAGGCAGAACCAACCGGGGAGCTGTTTTTT. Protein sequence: CSVEAEPTGELFF.

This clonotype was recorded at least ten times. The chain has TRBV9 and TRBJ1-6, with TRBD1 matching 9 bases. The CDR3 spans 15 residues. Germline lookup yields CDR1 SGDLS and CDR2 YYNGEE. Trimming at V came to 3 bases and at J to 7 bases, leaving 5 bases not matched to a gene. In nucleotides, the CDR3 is TGTGCCAGCAGCGGAGGGGGACAGGGCAATTCACCCCTCCACTTT. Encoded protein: CASSGGGQGNSPLHF.

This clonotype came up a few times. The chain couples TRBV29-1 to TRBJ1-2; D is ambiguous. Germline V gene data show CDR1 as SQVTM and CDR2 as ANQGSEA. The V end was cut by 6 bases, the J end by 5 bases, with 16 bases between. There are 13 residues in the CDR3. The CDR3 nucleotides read TGCAGCGTCCGCGAGGAGACGGTATATGGCTACACCTTC. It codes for CSVREETVYGYTF.

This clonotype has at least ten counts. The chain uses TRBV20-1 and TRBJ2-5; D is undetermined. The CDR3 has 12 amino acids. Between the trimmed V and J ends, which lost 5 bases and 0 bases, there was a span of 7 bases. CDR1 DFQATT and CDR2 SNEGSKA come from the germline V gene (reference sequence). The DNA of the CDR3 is TGCAGTGCTGAAGGGTACCAAGAGACCCAGTACTTC. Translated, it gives CSAEGYQETQYF.

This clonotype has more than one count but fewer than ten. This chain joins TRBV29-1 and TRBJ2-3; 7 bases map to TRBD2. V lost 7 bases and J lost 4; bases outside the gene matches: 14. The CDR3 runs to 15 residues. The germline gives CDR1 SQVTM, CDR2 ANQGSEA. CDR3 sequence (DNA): TGCAGCGCCCTTCGAGCGGGGATGGGCCCAGATACGCAGTATTTT. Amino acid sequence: CSALRAGMGPDTQYF.

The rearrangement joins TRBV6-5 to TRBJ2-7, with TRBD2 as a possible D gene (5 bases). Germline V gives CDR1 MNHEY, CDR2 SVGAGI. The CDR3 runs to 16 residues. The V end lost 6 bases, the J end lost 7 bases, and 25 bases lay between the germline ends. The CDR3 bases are TGTGCCAGCAGGTATTCCTCGAGACTGGGAAGGGAGGAGCAGTACTTC. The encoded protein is CASRYSSRLGREEQYF.

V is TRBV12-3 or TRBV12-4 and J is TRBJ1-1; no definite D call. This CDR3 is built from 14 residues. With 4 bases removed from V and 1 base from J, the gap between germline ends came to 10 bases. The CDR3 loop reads CASSSLTANTEAFF. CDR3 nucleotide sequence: TGTGCCAGCAGTTCACTCACGGCGAACACTGAAGCTTTCTTT.

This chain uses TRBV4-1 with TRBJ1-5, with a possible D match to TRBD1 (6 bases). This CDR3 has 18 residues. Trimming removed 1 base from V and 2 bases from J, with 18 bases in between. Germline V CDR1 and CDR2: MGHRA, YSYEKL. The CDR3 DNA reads TGCGCCAGCAGCCAAGTTGTAACAGGGTTAACGGGCAATCAGCCCCAGCATTTT. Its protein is CASSQVVTGLTGNQPQHF.

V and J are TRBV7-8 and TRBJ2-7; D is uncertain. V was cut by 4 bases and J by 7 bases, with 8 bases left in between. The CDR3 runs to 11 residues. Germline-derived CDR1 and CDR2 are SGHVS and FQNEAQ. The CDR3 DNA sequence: TGTGCCAGCAGCTCTCATCAAGAGCAGTACTTC. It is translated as CASSSHQEQYF.

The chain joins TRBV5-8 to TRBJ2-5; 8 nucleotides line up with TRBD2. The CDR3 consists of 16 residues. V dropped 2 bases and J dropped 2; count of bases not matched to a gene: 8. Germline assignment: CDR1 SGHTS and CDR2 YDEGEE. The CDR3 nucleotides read TGTGCCAGCAGCTTTGGAGCGGGAGTAGGTCAAGAGACCCAGTACTTC. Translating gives CASSFGAGVGQETQYF.

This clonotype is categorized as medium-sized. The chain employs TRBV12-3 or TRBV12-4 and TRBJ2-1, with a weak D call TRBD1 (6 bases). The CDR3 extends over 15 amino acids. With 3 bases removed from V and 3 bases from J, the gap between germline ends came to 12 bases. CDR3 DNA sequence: TGTGCCAGCAGTTTGGACAGACCATACTACAATGAGCAGTTCTTC. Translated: CASSLDRPYYNEQFF.

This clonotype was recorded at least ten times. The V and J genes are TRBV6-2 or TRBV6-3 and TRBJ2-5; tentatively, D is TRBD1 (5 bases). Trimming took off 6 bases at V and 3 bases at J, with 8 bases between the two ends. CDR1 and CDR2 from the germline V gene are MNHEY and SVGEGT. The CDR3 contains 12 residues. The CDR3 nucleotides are TGTGCCAGCAGCAAGACAGAAGAGACCCAGTACTTC. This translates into CASSKTEETQYF.

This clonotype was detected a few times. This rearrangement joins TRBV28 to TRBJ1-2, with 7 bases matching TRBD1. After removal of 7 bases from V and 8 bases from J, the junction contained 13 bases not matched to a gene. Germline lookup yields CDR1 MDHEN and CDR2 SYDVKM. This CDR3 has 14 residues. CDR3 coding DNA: TGTGCCAGCATTCTTGACAGGGTGGATCAAGGCTACACCTTC. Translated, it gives CASILDRVDQGYTF.

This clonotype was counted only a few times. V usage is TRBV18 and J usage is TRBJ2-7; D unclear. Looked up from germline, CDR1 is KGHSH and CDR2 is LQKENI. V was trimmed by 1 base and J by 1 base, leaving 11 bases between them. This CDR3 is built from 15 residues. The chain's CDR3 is CASSPRVAGSYEQYF. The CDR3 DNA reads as TGTGCCAGCTCACCACGCGTGGCTGGTTCCTACGAGCAGTACTTC. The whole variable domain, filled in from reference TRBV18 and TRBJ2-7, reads NAGVMQNPRHLVRRRGQEARLRCSPMKGHSHVYWYRQLPEEGLKFMVYLQKENIIDESGMPKERFSAEFPKEGPSILRIQQVVRGDSAAYFCASSPRVAGSYEQYFGPGTRLTVT.

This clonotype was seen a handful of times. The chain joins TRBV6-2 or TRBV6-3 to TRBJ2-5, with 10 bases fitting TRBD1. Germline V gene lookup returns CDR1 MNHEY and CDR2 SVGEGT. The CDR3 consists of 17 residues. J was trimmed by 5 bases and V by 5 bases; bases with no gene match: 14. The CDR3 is CASSPGTGANLGETQYF. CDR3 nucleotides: TGTGCCAGCAGTCCCGGGACAGGGGCCAACCTAGGCGAGACCCAGTACTTC.

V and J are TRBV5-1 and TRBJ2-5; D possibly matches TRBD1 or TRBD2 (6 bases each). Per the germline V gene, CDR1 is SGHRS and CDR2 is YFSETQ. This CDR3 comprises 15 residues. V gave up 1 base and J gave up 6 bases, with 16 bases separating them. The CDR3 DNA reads TGCGCCAGCAGCTTGACAGCGACGGGGGCCCAGACCCAGTACTTC. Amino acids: CASSLTATGAQTQYF.

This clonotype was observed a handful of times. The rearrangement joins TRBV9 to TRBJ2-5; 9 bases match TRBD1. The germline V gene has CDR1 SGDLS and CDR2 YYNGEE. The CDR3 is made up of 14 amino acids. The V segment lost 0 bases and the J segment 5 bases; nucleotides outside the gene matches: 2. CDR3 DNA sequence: TGTGCCAGCAGCGTAGCCGGACAGGGGGAGACCCAGTACTTC. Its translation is CASSVAGQGETQYF.

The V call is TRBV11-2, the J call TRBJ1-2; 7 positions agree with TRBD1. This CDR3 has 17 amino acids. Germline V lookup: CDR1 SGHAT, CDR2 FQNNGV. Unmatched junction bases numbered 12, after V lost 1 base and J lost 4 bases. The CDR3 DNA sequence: TGTGCCAGCAGCTTAGGCTTGATGAGCAGGGGGGCCTATGGCTACACCTTC. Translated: CASSLGLMSRGAYGYTF.

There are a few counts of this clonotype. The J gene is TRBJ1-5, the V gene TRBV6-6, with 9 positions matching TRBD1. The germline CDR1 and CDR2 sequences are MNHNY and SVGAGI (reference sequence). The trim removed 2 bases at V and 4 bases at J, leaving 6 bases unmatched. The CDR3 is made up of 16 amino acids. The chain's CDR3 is CASSYGEGTGNQPQHF. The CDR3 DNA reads TGTGCCAGCAGTTACGGGGAAGGGACAGGGAATCAGCCCCAGCATTTT.

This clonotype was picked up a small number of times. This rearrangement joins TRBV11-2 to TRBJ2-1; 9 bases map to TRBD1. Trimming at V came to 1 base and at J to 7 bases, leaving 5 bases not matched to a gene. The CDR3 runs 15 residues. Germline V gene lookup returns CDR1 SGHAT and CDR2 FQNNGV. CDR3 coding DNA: TGTGCCAGCAGCTTAGCGGGACAGGGTCGGAATGAGCAGTTCTTC. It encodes CASSLAGQGRNEQFF.

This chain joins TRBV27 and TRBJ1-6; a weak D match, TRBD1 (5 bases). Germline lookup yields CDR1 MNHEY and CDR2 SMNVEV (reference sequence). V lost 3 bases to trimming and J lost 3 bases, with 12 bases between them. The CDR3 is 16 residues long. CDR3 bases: TGTGCCAGCAGTTTCCAGGGAGAAGGCTATAATTCACCCCTCCACTTT. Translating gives CASSFQGEGYNSPLHF.